These 20 T cell receptor beta chains were sequenced from one sample in a study of shared clonotypes between healthy human individuals. Clones were read by immunoSEQ multiplex PCR, and TCRdb kept only the in-frame ones, dropping some. This table has around 980,000 clones, 70% to 80% appearing once. Sequenced sample: memory CD4+ T cells from PBMCs. The sample's subset: CD45RA-negative fraction. These receptors came from a man between 18 and 35 years old in good health. Some clones in this sample may be carry-over from other donors' samples.

The CDR3 is CASSKGTGLSETQYF. The CDR3 DNA reads TGTGCCAGCAGCAAAGGGACAGGGCTCTCAGAGACCCAGTACTTC. The rearrangement links TRBV5-6 to TRBJ2-5; 9 bases agree with TRBD1. This CDR3 comprises 15 residues. Trimming removed 4 bases from V and 4 bases from J; junction bases left unmatched: 8. Germline assignment: CDR1 SGHDT and CDR2 YYEEEE.

The chain uses TRBV18 and TRBJ1-5, with D perhaps matching TRBD1 (5 bases). The CDR3 runs to 15 residues. CDR1 and CDR2 from the germline V gene are KGHSH and LQKENI. Trimming took 3 bases from V and 9 from J, leaving 18 bases between them. The CDR3 DNA follows: TGTGCCAGCTCACCCGGTGTATCGGGGCTCCGGCCCCAGCATTTT. It translates to CASSPGVSGLRPQHF.

The CDR3 DNA reads TGTGCCAGCAGTTCAGGACAGGGGGAGTACGAGCAGTACTTC. Protein sequence: CASSSGQGEYEQYF. J is TRBJ2-7 and V is TRBV28; TRBD1 aligns across 10 bases. V trimming: 4 bases; J trimming: 4 bases; junction bases outside the gene matches: 4. Germline CDR1 MDHEN, CDR2 SYDVKM. The CDR3 totals 14 residues.

This clone was counted once. This chain joins TRBV11-2 and TRBJ2-5, with 9 bases lining up with TRBD2. This CDR3 is 16 amino acids long. Unmatched junction bases numbered 7, after V lost 1 base and J lost 4 bases. The germline V gene has CDR1 SGHAT and CDR2 FQNNGV. CDR3 nucleotides: TGTGCCAGCAGCTTAGTACTAGCGGGTCCGGGAGAGACCCAGTACTTC. This encodes CASSLVLAGPGETQYF.

This chain uses TRBV7-8 with TRBJ1-1; D may be TRBD1 (5 bases). The CDR3 runs to 14 residues. Per germline, CDR1 SGHVS and CDR2 FQNEAQ. V dropped 8 bases and J dropped 0 bases, with 13 bases sitting between them. CDR3 DNA: TGTGCCAGCGGGCCAGGGAACATGAACACTGAAGCTTTCTTT. It translates to CASGPGNMNTEAFF.

The J gene is TRBJ2-7, the V gene TRBV6-6; D is unclear. CDR3 length equals 12 residues. Germline values: CDR1 MNHNY, CDR2 SVGAGI (reference sequence). V gave up 8 bases and J gave up 1 base, with 9 bases separating them. The CDR3 DNA reads TGTGCCAGCGGGTGGGTATCCTACGAGCAGTACTTC. Protein sequence: CASGWVSYEQYF.

Note on this clone: Within the sample, other DNA sequences also encode this same CDR3. The chain carries TRBV30 and TRBJ2-3; D remains unclear. The CDR3 is made up of 13 amino acids. Germline V gene lookup returns CDR1 GTSNPN and CDR2 SVGIG (reference sequence). V lost 0 bases, J lost 6 bases, and 10 bases lay in between. CDR3 sequence (DNA): TGTGCCTGGAGTGTATTGCTCCGGGATACGCAGTATTTT. Protein product: CAWSVLLRDTQYF.

As regards this clone: Other DNA sequences within the sample encode an identical CDR3. The rearrangement links TRBV5-4 to TRBJ2-3; D is uncertain. Germline V gene sequence: CDR1 SGHNT, CDR2 YYREEE (reference sequence). V gave up 1 base and J gave up 4 bases, with 7 bases separating them. This CDR3 contains 13 residues. The CDR3 nucleotides are TGTGCCAGCAGCTTGTCTGGGCCAGATACGCAGTATTTT. Protein product: CASSLSGPDTQYF.

V is TRBV27 and J is TRBJ2-1, with 9 bases matching TRBD2. CDR1 is MNHEY and CDR2 is SMNVEV in the germline V gene (reference sequence). V lost 6 bases and J lost 5; bases outside the gene matches: 2. This CDR3 has 13 residues. This chain's CDR3 is CASSLAGNNEQFF. The CDR3 bases are TGTGCCAGCAGCCTAGCGGGGAACAATGAGCAGTTCTTC.

This rearrangement joins TRBV7-9 to TRBJ2-3; D possibly corresponds to TRBD2 (5 bases). The CDR3 spans 14 residues. Germline lookup yields CDR1 SEHNR and CDR2 FQNEAQ (reference sequence). The V and J ends lost 4 bases and 8 bases respectively, with 16 bases between them. CDR3 in DNA: TGTGCCAGCAGCTCCCAGACTATGGGAGTTACGCAGTATTTT. Translated: CASSSQTMGVTQYF.

V usage is TRBV11-2 and J usage is TRBJ2-5; D not certain. This CDR3 has 14 amino acids. Trimming took off 3 bases at V and 5 bases at J, with 13 bases between the two ends. Germline loops: CDR1 SGHAT, CDR2 FQNNGV. CDR3 protein: CASSFRRTEETQYF. DNA for the CDR3: TGTGCCAGCAGCTTCCGAAGAACCGAGGAGACCCAGTACTTC.

The rearrangement joins TRBV29-1 to TRBJ2-1; D is unclear. V was cut by 1 base and J by 0 bases, with 4 bases left in between. Germline assignment: CDR1 SQVTM and CDR2 ANQGSEA. This CDR3 comprises 13 residues. The CDR3: CSVEVSSYNEQFF. The DNA of the CDR3 is TGCAGCGTTGAAGTCAGCTCCTACAATGAGCAGTTCTTC.

This clone came up once. The chain has TRBV5-1 and TRBJ2-7; TRBD1 agrees at 9 bases. V was pared by 0 bases and J by 3 bases, with 4 bases of the junction left unmatched. Germline values: CDR1 SGHRS, CDR2 YFSETQ. The length of the CDR3 is 15 residues. This CDR3 reads CASSLAGQGIYEQYF. CDR3 coding DNA: TGCGCCAGCAGCTTGGCGGGACAGGGAATCTACGAGCAGTACTTC.

This clone was seen just once. The J gene is TRBJ2-1, the V gene TRBV29-1; 11 bases are a match to TRBD1. The CDR3 contains 16 residues. Trimming removed 1 base from V and 2 bases from J; junction bases left unmatched: 4. CDR1 SQVTM and CDR2 ANQGSEA come from the germline V gene. The CDR3 is CSVEVWGQGAYNEQFF. DNA of the CDR3: TGCAGCGTTGAAGTATGGGGACAGGGGGCCTACAATGAGCAGTTCTTC.

This rearrangement joins TRBV4-1 to TRBJ1-2, with D possibly being TRBD1 (5 bases). Germline V gives CDR1 MGHRA, CDR2 YSYEKL. The CDR3 extends over 16 amino acids. Trimming removed 0 bases from V and 1 base from J, with 12 bases in between. The CDR3 bases are TGCGCCAGCAGCCAAGATGGGGGGGGAATTAACTATGGCTACACCTTC. Translated: CASSQDGGGINYGYTF.

The rearrangement uses TRBV29-1 and TRBJ2-5, with 7 bases lining up with TRBD2. Germline CDR1 reads SQVTM; CDR2 reads ANQGSEA. After removal of 4 bases from V and 1 base from J, the junction contained 6 bases not matched to a gene. The CDR3 sequence is 14 residues long. For the CDR3, the DNA is TGCAGCGTTGGGTGGGGAGGGGTCCAAGAGACCCAGTACTTC. This sequence encodes CSVGWGGVQETQYF.

Many counts were recorded for this clone. Within the sample, other DNA sequences also encode this same CDR3. The chain has TRBV30 and TRBJ1-6, with 7 bases identical to TRBD1. The ends lost 4 bases at V and 0 bases at J; junction bases unmatched: 3. Germline V CDR1 and CDR2: GTSNPN, SVGIG (reference sequence). There are 15 residues in the CDR3. In nucleotides, the CDR3 is TGTGCCTGGACACAGGGGAGCTCCTATAATTCACCCCTCCACTTT. Protein sequence: CAWTQGSSYNSPLHF.

Only a few counts were recorded for this clone. Other DNA sequences in the sample encode the same CDR3. The V and J genes are TRBV11-2 and TRBJ2-1, with TRBD2 matching 12 bases. The CDR3 spans 16 residues. Trimming took 5 bases from V and 4 from J; bases not matched to a gene: 6. In germline, CDR1 is SGHAT, CDR2 FQNNGV. In DNA, the CDR3 is TGTGCCAGCAGCGCCAGACTAGCGGGAGTTTACAATGAGCAGTTCTTC. Its translation is CASSARLAGVYNEQFF.

The J gene is TRBJ2-7, the V gene TRBV5-1; D unclear. V was pared by 4 bases and J by 7 bases, with 12 bases between. Germline CDR1 reads SGHRS; CDR2 reads YFSETQ. The CDR3 covers 12 residues. CDR3 in amino acids: CASSLGRWEQYF. Written as DNA, the CDR3 is TGCGCCAGCAGCCTGGGCCGTTGGGAGCAGTACTTC.

The chain recombines TRBV11-1 with TRBJ2-7; 7 bases match TRBD1. The CDR3 is 14 residues long. Germline V CDR1 and CDR2: SGHAT, FQDESV (reference sequence). V was pared by 5 bases and J by 6 bases, with 10 bases of the junction left unmatched. The CDR3 nucleotides are TGTGCCAGCAGCCCAGACAGGGCGTCGGGCGAGCAGTACTTC. It is translated as CASSPDRASGEQYF.